The 16 T cell receptor beta chains reported below all come from one sample, sequenced in a study of cytomegalovirus exposure and HLA in healthy donors. The PCR had 60 Vbeta and 13 Jbeta primers. Using immunoSEQ multiplex PCR, the repertoire was profiled, and TCRdb retains in-frame clones only, with some absent. This table has under 250,000 clones, around 80% appearing once. The sample was PBMCs. Source of these receptors: a male donor in good health and CMV-seronegative.

The chain carries TRBV6-4 and TRBJ2-1, with D possibly TRBD2 on 6 matching bases. The CDR3 contains 12 residues. Germline CDR1 is MRHNA and CDR2 is SNTAGT. Trimming cost V 4 bases and J 11 bases, with 12 bases left between them. CDR3 DNA: TGTGCCAGCAGTGGCGGGATGGGAAAGCAGTTCTTC. Amino acid sequence: CASSGGMGKQFF.

This clone was detected once. The rearrangement uses TRBV28 and TRBJ2-5, with 10 bases lining up with TRBD2. CDR1 and CDR2 from the germline V gene are MDHEN and SYDVKM. The ends lost 3 bases at V and 5 bases at J; junction bases unmatched: 9. This CDR3 region has 16 residues. The DNA for the CDR3 is TGTGCCAGCAGTTTCGAAGCGGGAGGGCCTCGGGAGACCCAGTACTTC. It translates to CASSFEAGGPRETQYF.

This clone occurred once. The rearrangement links TRBV6-4 to TRBJ2-7, with TRBD2 matching 10 bases. Per germline, CDR1 MRHNA and CDR2 SNTAGT. The CDR3 length is 20 residues. The junction had 17 bases not matched to a gene; V was cut back by 0 bases and J by 3 bases. The CDR3 is CASSDSRLAGGPRGDYEQYF. CDR3 sequence (DNA): TGTGCCAGCAGTGACTCGAGATTAGCGGGAGGTCCTCGCGGGGACTACGAGCAGTACTTC.

The chain recombines TRBV7-9 with TRBJ2-7, with 7 bases matching TRBD1. V gave up 5 bases and J gave up 2 bases; unmatched junction bases: 6. Germline CDR1 and CDR2: SEHNR and FQNEAQ (reference sequence). This CDR3 spans 14 amino acids. The CDR3 here is CASSRDSKPYEQYF. The CDR3 nucleotides are TGTGCCAGCAGCCGGGACAGCAAACCCTACGAGCAGTACTTC.

The V gene is TRBV27, the J gene TRBJ2-3; D remains ambiguous. Germline V gene data show CDR1 as MNHEY and CDR2 as SMNVEV (reference sequence). V was trimmed by 5 bases and J by 2 bases, leaving 2 bases between them. CDR3 size: 11 residues. CDR3 protein: CASSHTDTQYF. DNA for the CDR3: TGTGCCAGCAGTCACACAGATACGCAGTATTTT.

The chain is built from TRBV21-1 and TRBJ1-5. TRBV21-1 is a pseudogene segment. The CDR3 extends over 17 amino acids. CDR3 residues: CASSKQGGMYSNQPQHF. Here the CDR3 DNA reads TGTGCCAGCAGCAAACAGGGAGGGATGTATAGCAATCAGCCCCAGCATTTT.

The rearrangement links TRBV4-2 to TRBJ2-3; TRBD2 agrees at 8 bases. V lost 4 bases to trimming and J lost 4 bases; unmatched junction nucleotides: 16. This CDR3 region has 18 residues. Per germline, CDR1 LGHNA and CDR2 YNFKEQ. CDR3 in amino acids: CASSLARFGREEADTQYF. The CDR3 DNA reads as TGTGCCAGCAGCCTTGCTAGATTCGGGCGGGAGGAGGCAGATACGCAGTATTTT.

J is TRBJ2-1 and V is TRBV19; 7 bases are shared with TRBD1. The trim removed 5 bases at V and 10 bases at J, leaving 8 bases unmatched. This CDR3 is 13 amino acids long. Germline CDR1 is LNHDA and CDR2 is SQIVND (reference sequence). CDR3 amino acids: CASSAWDSGEQFF. CDR3 sequence (DNA): TGTGCCAGTAGTGCCTGGGACAGCGGAGAGCAGTTCTTC.

The J gene is TRBJ1-5, the V gene TRBV5-6; D call uncertain. V dropped 1 base and J dropped 3 bases, with 17 bases sitting between them. Germline lookup yields CDR1 SGHDT and CDR2 YYEEEE. CDR3 size: 17 residues. The CDR3 reads CASSLWATMGDNQPQHF. CDR3 DNA sequence: TGTGCCAGCAGCTTGTGGGCGACAATGGGCGACAATCAGCCCCAGCATTTT. Looking up the rest from reference TRBV5-6 and TRBJ1-5 gives the full variable domain: DAGVTQSPTHLIKTRGQQVTLRCSPKSGHDTVSWYQQALGQGPQFIFQYYEEEERQRGNFPDRFSGHQFPNYSSELNVNALLLGDSALYLCASSLWATMGDNQPQHFGDGTRLSIL.

The gene calls are TRBV5-1 and TRBJ1-4; tentative D call: TRBD1 (6 bases). CDR1 is SGHRS, CDR2 YFSETQ, per germline. This CDR3 is built from 14 residues. Trimming cost V 2 bases and J 4 bases, with 9 bases left between them. The CDR3 spells CASSLQGYNEKLFF. The DNA for the CDR3 is TGCGCCAGCAGCTTACAGGGTTATAATGAAAAACTGTTTTTT. Drawing the rest from reference TRBV5-1 and TRBJ1-4, the complete variable domain is KAGVTQTPRYLIKTRGQQVTLSCSPISGHRSVSWYQQTPGQGLQFLFEYFSETQRNKGNFPGRFSGRQFSNSRSEMNVSTLELGDSALYLCASSLQGYNEKLFFGSGTQLSVL.

The V and J genes are TRBV10-1 and TRBJ2-2; 7 bases line up with TRBD1. The ends lost 6 bases at V and 8 bases at J; junction bases unmatched: 12. The length of the CDR3 is 15 residues. Germline CDR1 is WNHNN and CDR2 is SYGVQD (reference sequence). The CDR3 sequence is CASSPDRSVGGELFF. DNA for the CDR3: TGCGCCAGCAGCCCGGACAGGTCCGTGGGTGGGGAGCTGTTTTTT.

The rearrangement uses TRBV4-1 and TRBJ2-1; maybe TRBD1 (6 bases). Germline CDR1 is MGHRA and CDR2 is YSYEKL. This CDR3 is built from 14 residues. V lost 4 bases, J lost 4 bases, and 11 bases lay in between. CDR3 DNA sequence: TGCGCCAGCAGCCCGGACAGAACTTACAATGAGCAGTTCTTC. It translates to CASSPDRTYNEQFF.

The chain uses TRBV28 and TRBJ2-4, with 9 bases matching TRBD1. V lost 4 bases, J lost 8 bases, and 6 bases stayed unmatched. Germline V lookup: CDR1 MDHEN, CDR2 SYDVKM. CDR3 size: 14 residues. For the CDR3, the DNA is TGTGCCAGCAGTTCGGGGGACAGGGAGCACATTCAGTACTTC. Protein sequence: CASSSGDREHIQYF.

The chain links TRBV7-2 to TRBJ2-7; 8 nucleotides match TRBD1. Trimming cost V 1 base and J 3 bases; bases outside gene matches: 5. The CDR3 loop spans 15 amino acids. Germline values: CDR1 SGHTA, CDR2 FQGNSA. The DNA of the CDR3 is TGTGCCAGCAGCTTAGGCGGGACAGGCGGCTACGAGCAGTACTTC. It codes for CASSLGGTGGYEQYF.

The V and J genes are TRBV4-1 and TRBJ2-7, with TRBD2 identical over 9 bases. J was trimmed by 0 bases and V by 3 bases; bases with no gene match: 3. Germline CDR1 MGHRA, CDR2 YSYEKL. There are 15 residues in the CDR3. CDR3: CASSQNSGSSYEQYF. CDR3 DNA sequence: TGCGCCAGCAGCCAGAATAGCGGGAGCTCCTACGAGCAGTACTTC.

This chain joins TRBV6-6 and TRBJ2-5; TRBD2 is a possible D gene (5 bases). The CDR3 spans 15 residues. CDR1 MNHNY and CDR2 SVGAGI come from the germline V gene (reference sequence). Deletions cut 8 bases from V and 0 bases from J, with 16 bases between. In DNA, the CDR3 is TGTGCCAGCCACCCGAGGACTCTTTACCAAGAGACCCAGTACTTC. Its translation: CASHPRTLYQETQYF.